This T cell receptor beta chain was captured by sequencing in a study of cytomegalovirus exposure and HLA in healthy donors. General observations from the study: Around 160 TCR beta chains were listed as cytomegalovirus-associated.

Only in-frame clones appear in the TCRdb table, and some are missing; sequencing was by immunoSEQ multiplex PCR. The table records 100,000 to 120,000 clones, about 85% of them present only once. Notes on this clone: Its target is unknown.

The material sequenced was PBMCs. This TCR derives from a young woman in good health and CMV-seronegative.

The CDR3 nucleotides are TGTGCCAGCAGTTCCTGGACAGGGCCGTATAATTCACCCCTCCACTTT. Translated, it gives CASSSWTGPYNSPLHF. The gene calls are TRBV27 and TRBJ1-6, with TRBD1 identical over 8 bases. Germline values: CDR1 MNHEY, CDR2 SMNVEV (reference sequence). Unmatched junction bases numbered 6, after V lost 4 bases and J lost 4 bases. The CDR3 is 16 residues long.